This T cell receptor beta chain was profiled in a study of blood T cell repertoires in COVID-19. This CDR3 region has 13 residues. Germline CDR1 reads SGHTA; CDR2 reads FQGNSA. The trim removed 3 bases at V and 7 bases at J, leaving 3 bases unmatched. Using immunoSEQ multiplex PCR, the repertoire was profiled, and TCRdb retains in-frame clones only, with some absent. The sample includes about 170,000 clones, roughly 80% of them seen just once. The genes are TRBV7-2 and TRBJ1-5, with 7 nucleotides matching TRBD1. The source material was peripheral blood. This sequence was found in a human donor with acute or convalescent COVID-19. The donor label of this sample is uncertain. The chain's CDR3 is CASSFTGDQPQHF. As DNA, the CDR3 is TGTGCCAGCAGCTTCACAGGGGACCAGCCCCAGCATTTT.